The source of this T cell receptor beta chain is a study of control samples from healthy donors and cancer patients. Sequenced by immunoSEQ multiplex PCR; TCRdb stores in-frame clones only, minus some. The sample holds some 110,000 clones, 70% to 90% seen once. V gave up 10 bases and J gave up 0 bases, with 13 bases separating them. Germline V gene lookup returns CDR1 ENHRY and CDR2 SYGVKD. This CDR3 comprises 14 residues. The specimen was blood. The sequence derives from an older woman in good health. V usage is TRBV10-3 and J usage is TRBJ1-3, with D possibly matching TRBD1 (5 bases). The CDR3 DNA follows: TGTGCCACCTGGGGGGACGGCTCTGGAAACACCATATATTTT. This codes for CATWGDGSGNTIYF.